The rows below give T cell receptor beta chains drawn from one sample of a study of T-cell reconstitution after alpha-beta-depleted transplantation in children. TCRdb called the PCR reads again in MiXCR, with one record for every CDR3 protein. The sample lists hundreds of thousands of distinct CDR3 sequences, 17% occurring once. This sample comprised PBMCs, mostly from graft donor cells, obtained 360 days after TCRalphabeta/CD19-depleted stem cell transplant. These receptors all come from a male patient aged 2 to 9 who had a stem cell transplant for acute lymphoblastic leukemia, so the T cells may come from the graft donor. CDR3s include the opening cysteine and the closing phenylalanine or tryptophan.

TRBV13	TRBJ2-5	CASRSFGGGETQYF
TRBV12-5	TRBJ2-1	CASGGGDISYNEQFF
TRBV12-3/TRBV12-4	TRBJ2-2	CASSPREGGLGGELFF
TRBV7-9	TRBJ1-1	CASSRTGGITEAFF
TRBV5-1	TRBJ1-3	CASSLGAEGNTIYF
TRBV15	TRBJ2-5	CATSRDQGWETQYF
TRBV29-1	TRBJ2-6	CSVAGTGANVLTF
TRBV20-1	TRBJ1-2	CSAIVTGDYGYTF
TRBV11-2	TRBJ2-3	CASSLAGVGSDTQYF
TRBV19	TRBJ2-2	CASSLADPGELFF
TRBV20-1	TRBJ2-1	CSASRGYNEQFF
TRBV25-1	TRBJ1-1	CASSDTGTGDTEAFF
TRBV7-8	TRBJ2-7	CASGTQAYEQYF
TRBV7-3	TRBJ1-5	CASSVVGQPNQPQHF
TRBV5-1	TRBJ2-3	CASSSGLEGGGPLTDTQYF
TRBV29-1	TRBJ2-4	CSVRGGSGRDIQYF
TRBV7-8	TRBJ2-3	CASSLGTITDTQYF
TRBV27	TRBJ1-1	CASSFGASNTEAFF
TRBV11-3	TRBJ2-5	CASSLGLAGEQETQYF
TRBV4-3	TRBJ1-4	CASSQWQGVDEKLFF
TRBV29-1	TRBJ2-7	CSVASGTSYEQYF
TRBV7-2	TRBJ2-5	CASSLVETGTAQYF
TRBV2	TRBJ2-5	CASSETTTKETQYF
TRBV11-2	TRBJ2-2	CASSLEVGLNTGELFF
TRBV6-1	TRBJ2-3	CASSELKTDTQYF
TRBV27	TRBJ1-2	CASSSPPGQGHYGYTF
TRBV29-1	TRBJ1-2	CSVGDRATF
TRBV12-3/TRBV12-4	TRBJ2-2	CASSSPTSGGFGELFF
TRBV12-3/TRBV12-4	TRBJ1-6	CASSSRQDSPLHF
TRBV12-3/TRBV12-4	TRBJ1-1	CASSFMGGVSTEAFF
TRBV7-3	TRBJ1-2	CASSRQGRWRDYGYTF
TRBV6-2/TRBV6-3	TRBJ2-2	CASIMGLAGNTGELFF
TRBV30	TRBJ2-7	CAWSPWTGSEQYF
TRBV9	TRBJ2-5	CASIPGQGQETQYF
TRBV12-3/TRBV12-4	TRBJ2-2	CASSLVTGGIGELFF
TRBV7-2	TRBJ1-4	CASSLDGGANEKLFF
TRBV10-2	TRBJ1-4	CASSEGGYEKLFF
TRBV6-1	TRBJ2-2	CASRQYRERSGELFF
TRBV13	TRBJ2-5	CASNHKRGQETQYF
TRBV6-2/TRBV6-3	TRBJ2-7	CASSYMGLAAYEQYF
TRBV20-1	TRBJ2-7	CSARDNQGRYEQYF
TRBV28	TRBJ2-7	CASSPAGGGSYEQYF
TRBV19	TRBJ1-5	CASSRLGSRGKPQHF